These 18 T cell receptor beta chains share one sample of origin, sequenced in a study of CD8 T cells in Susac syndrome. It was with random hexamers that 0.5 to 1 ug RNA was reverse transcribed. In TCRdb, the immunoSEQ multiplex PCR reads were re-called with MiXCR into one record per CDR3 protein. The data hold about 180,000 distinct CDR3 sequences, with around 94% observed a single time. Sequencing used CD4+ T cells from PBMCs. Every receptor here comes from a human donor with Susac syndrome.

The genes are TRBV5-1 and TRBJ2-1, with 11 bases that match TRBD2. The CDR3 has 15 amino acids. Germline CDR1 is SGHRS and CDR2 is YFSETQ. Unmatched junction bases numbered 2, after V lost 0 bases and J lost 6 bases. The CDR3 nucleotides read TGCGCCAGCAGCTTGGCGCTAGCGGGAGGCAATGAGCAGTTCTTC. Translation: CASSLALAGGNEQFF.

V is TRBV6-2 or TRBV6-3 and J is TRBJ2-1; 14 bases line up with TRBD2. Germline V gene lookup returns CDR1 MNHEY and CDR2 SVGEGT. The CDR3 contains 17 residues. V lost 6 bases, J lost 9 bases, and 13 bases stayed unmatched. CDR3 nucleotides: TGTGCCAGCAGCCGCCGACTAGCGGGAGGGCGGCGTAGTGAGCAGTTCTTC. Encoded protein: CASSRRLAGGRRSEQFF.

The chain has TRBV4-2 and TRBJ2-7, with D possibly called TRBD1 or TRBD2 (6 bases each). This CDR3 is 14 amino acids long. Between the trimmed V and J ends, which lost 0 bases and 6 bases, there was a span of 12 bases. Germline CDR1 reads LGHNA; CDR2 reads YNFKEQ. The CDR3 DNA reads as TGTGCCAGCAGCCAAGAGTCTGAGGGGGGCGAGCAGTACTTC. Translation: CASSQESEGGEQYF.

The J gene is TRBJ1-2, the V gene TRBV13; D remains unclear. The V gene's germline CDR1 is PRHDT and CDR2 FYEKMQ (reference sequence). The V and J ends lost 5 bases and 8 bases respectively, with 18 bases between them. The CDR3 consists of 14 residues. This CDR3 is CASSPLTAWKGYTF. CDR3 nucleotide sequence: TGTGCCAGCAGCCCTCTGACGGCGTGGAAAGGCTACACCTTC. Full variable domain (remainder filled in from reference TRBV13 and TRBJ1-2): AAGVIQSPRHLIKEKRETATLKCYPIPRHDTVYWYQQGPGQDPQFLISFYEKMQSDKGSIPDRFSAQQFSDYHSELNMSSLELGDSALYFCASSPLTAWKGYTFGSGTRLTVV.

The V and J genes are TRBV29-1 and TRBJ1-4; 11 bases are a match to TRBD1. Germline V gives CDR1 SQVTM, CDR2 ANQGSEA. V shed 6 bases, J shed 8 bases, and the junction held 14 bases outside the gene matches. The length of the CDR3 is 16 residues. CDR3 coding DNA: TGCAGCGTCGGGGGCCCTGGACAGGGGGCGGGGGAAAAACTGTTTTTT. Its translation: CSVGGPGQGAGEKLFF.

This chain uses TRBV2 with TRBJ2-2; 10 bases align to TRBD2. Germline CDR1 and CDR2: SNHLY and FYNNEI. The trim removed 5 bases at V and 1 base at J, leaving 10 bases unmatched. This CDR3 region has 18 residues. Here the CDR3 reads CASSRAGGPFRNTGELFF. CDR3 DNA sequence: TGTGCCAGCAGTAGAGCGGGAGGGCCCTTCAGGAACACCGGGGAGCTGTTTTTT.

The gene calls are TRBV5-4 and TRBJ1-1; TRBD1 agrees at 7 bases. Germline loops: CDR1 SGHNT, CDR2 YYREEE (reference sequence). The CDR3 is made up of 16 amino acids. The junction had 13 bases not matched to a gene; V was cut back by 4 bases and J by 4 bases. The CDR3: CASSPGSTGLGTEAFF. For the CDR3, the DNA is TGTGCCAGCAGCCCAGGCTCGACAGGGTTGGGCACTGAAGCTTTCTTT.

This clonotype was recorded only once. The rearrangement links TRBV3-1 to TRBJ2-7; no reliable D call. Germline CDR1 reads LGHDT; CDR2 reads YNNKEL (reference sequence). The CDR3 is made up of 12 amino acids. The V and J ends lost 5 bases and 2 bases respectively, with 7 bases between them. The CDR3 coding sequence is TGTGCCAGCAGCTTTGACACCTACGAGCAGTACTTC. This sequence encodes CASSFDTYEQYF.

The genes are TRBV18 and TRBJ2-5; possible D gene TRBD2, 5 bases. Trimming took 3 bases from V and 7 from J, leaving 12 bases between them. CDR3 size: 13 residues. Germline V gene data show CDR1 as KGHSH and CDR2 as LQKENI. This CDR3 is CASSPGTAGTQYF. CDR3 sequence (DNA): TGTGCCAGCTCACCGGGAACGGCGGGGACCCAGTACTTC.

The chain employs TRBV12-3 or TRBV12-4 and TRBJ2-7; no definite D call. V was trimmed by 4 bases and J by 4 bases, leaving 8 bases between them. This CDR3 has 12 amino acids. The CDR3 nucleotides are TGTGCCAGCAGTTCCCAATGGTACGAGCAGTACTTC. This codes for CASSSQWYEQYF.

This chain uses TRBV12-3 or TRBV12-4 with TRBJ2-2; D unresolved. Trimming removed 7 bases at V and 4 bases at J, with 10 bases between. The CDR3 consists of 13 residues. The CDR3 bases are TGTGCCAGCACTCTAACTCTCACCGGGGAGCTGTTTTTT. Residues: CASTLTLTGELFF.

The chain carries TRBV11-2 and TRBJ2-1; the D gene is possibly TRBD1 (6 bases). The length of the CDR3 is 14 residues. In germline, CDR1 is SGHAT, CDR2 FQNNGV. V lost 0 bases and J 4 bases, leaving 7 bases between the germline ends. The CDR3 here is CASSLETGYNEQFF. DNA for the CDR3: TGTGCCAGCAGCTTAGAGACAGGTTACAATGAGCAGTTCTTC. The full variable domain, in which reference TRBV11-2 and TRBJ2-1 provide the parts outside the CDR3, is EAGVAQSPRYKIIEKRQSVAFWCNPISGHATLYWYQQILGQGPKLLIQFQNNGVVDDSQLPKDRFSAERLKGVDSTLKIQPAKLEDSAVYLCASSLETGYNEQFFGPGTRLTVL.

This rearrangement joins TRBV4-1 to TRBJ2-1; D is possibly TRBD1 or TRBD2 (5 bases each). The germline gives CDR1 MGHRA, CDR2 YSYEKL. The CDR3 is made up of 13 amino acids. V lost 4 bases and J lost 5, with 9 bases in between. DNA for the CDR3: TGCGCCAGCAGCCCTCTGGGACACAATGAGCAGTTCTTC. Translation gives CASSPLGHNEQFF.

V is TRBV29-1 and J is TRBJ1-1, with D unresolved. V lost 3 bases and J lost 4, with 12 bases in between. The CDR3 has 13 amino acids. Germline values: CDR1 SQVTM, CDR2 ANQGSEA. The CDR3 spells CSVEWAGGTEAFF. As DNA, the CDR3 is TGCAGCGTTGAGTGGGCTGGAGGCACTGAAGCTTTCTTT. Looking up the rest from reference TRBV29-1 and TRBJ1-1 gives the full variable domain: SAVISQKPSRDICQRGTSLTIQCQVDSQVTMMFWYRQQPGQSLTLIATANQGSEATYESGFVIDKFPISRPNLTFSTLTVSNMSPEDSSIYLCSVEWAGGTEAFFGQGTRLTVV.

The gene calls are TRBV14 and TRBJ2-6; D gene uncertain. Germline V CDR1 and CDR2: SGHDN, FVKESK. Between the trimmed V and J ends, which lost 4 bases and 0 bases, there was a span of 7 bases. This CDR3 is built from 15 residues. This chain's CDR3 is CASSPLSSGANVLTF. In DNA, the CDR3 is TGTGCCAGCAGCCCTCTGAGCTCTGGGGCCAACGTCCTGACTTTC.

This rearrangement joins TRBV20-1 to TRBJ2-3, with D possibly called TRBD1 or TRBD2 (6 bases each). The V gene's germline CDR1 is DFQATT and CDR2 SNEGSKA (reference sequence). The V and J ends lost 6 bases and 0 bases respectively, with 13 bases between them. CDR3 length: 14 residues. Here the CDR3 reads CSARGAGSTDTQYF. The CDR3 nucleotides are TGCAGTGCGAGGGGGGCGGGGAGCACAGATACGCAGTATTTT.

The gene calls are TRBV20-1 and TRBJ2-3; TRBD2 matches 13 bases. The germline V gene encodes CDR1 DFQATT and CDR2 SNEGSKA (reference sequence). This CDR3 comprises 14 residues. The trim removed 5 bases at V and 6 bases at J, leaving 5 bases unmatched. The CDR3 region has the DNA TGCAGTGCTCCGTGGACTAGCGGGAGTGATACGCAGTATTTT. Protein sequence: CSAPWTSGSDTQYF.

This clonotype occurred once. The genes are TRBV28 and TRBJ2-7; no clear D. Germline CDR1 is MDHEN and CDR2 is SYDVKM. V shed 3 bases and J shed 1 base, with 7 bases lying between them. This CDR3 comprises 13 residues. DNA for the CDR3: TGTGCCAGCAGTTTCGGCCAGTCCTACGAGCAGTACTTC. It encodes CASSFGQSYEQYF.